This record looks at one T cell receptor (beta chain) sequence and its context. Which antigen it targets is not known. No much larger clone exists at a distance of one base, and base qualities are not known. The data were taken from a study of blood T cell repertoires in COVID-19 (dated by TCRdb to the early 2020s). Background on the whole study: The collaborator samples originated in the United States, Italy and Spain and spanned the acute and convalescent phases of COVID-19. The repertoires were made available in a free public database intended to serve as a resource for research on the immune response to SARS-CoV-2. The dataset comprised deeply sampled blood TCRbeta repertoires from subjects exposed to, actively infected with, or recovered from COVID-19. The samples were drawn from the first 160 participants of the ongoing ImmuneRACE study and from over a thousand subjects provided by 6 global collaborators. The prospective study material was composed of cDNA or gDNA derived from T cells, B-cell-depleted T cells, or PBMCs. The sample metadata nearly always contained a de-identified subject ID, COVID-19 status, age in years and sex. Where available, HLA class I and class II types were obtained from metadata supplied by the sample provider rather than from assay-based typing.

Whole blood was collected in K2EDTA tubes by collaborating institutions according to the institutions' own protocols. For TCRbeta analysis, collaborators shipped samples as frozen whole blood, isolated PBMCs, or DNA extracted from either of those sample types. The CDR3 sequence holds 15 residues, the cysteine and phenylalanine included. CDR3 DNA is the only sequence kept; it has 45 bases, read in frame from the first base. TCRbeta CDR3 regions were amplified from genomic DNA by means of the immunoSEQ Assay, a bias-controlled multiplex PCR. Per the source publication's procedure: Within the assay, amplification of reference gene primers was used to estimate how many nucleated cells each sample contained. Sequence reads were collapsed and filtered to measure the absolute abundance of every unique TCRbeta CDR3 rearrangement. For each sample, productive Simpson clonality was calculated by taking the square root of Simpson's diversity index across productive rearrangements. TCRdb's version of the immuneACCESS table is confined to in-frame rearrangements and falls short of the full clone set. An unresolved V gene accounts for under half of the shortfall where checked; the remainder is of unknown origin. D and trimming come from the DNA, and the V and J calls and clone size come from that table. This sample is represented by about 150,000 clones; more than 75% of them were singletons. Roughly 2.6% of the sample belongs to the ten largest clones.

What the authors observed across the whole study: Clinical and demographic metadata were provided uncurated, with the amount varying by source and participant.

The sequence was obtained from a human donor with acute or convalescent COVID-19. The donor label of this sample is uncertain. Rearrangement joined TRBV7-5 to TRBJ2-2; the table's D gene call, TRBD1, was not cross checked with the DNA. TRBV7-5 constitutes a pseudogene. The sequencing input was peripheral blood. The DNA is TGTGCCAGAAGCCTGACAGGGGTGAACACCGGGGAGCTGTTTTTT. Its protein is CARSLTGVNTGELFF.